The rows below give T cell receptor beta chains drawn from one sample of a study of blood T cell repertoires in COVID-19. TCRdb's table, derived via immunoSEQ multiplex PCR, lists solely in-frame clones and lacks some. Among tens of thousands of clones, 85% to 95% were seen once, and the ten largest hold about 13%. The sample comprised peripheral blood. The receptors stem from a human donor in a cohort sampled during active COVID-19. Each CDR3 is given with its conserved first and last residue. The D gene is left open where the match is weak. Only some rows state a clone size, as once, few, many or a class for expanded clones.

>-|TRBV6-6|TRBJ1-6|-
CASSQGYRSVSPLHF
TGTGCCAGCAGCCAAGGGTACAGGAGCGTTTCACCCCTCCACTTT
>-|TRBV6-5|TRBJ1-6|TRBD1
CASSSTGGTSPLHF
TGTGCCAGCAGTTCGACAGGGGGGACTTCACCCCTCCACTTT
>-|TRBV27|TRBJ1-6|-
CASSWGGRGSPLHF
TGTGCCAGCAGTTGGGGGGGGAGGGGGTCACCCCTCCACTTT
>-|TRBV11-2|TRBJ1-1|-
CASSAGGRVDQHNTEAFF
TGTGCCAGCAGCGCCGGGGGGAGGGTAGACCAACATAACACTGAAGCTTTCTTT
>-|TRBV3-1/TRBV3-2|TRBJ2-1|TRBD1
CASSLPGQRYNEQFF
TGTGCCAGCAGCCTTCCGGGACAGCGCTACAATGAGCAGTTCTTC
>-|TRBV28|TRBJ2-3|TRBD1
CASSPQGPQDTQYF
TGTGCCAGCAGTCCACAGGGGCCCCAAGATACGCAGTATTTT
>-|TRBV5-1|TRBJ1-2|-
CASSFGADYGYTF
TGCGCCAGCAGCTTTGGGGCAGACTATGGCTACACCTTC
>-|TRBV6-2/TRBV6-3|TRBJ2-7|TRBD2
CASSPALAGGTLEQYF
TGTGCCAGCAGTCCCGCTCTAGCGGGAGGTACCTTGGAGCAGTACTTC
>few|TRBV5-1|TRBJ1-2|TRBD1
CASSAQQGIDGYTF
TGCGCCAGCAGCGCCCAACAGGGGATTGATGGCTACACCTTC
>-|TRBV20-1|TRBJ1-2|TRBD1
CSASRDRGFLF
TGCAGTGCTAGCCGGGACAGAGGGTTTCTTTTC
>-|TRBV5-3|TRBJ1-5|TRBD1
CARSHRTGGAVQPQHF
TGTGCCAGAAGCCACCGGACAGGGGGCGCGGTTCAGCCCCAGCATTTT
>-|TRBV11-2|TRBJ2-7|TRBD2
CASSPLGGARSYEQYF
TGTGCCAGCAGCCCCCTCGGGGGGGCCAGATCCTACGAGCAGTACTTC
>-|TRBV5-6|TRBJ1-3|-
CASSVQGAGNTIYF
TGTGCCAGCAGCGTACAGGGAGCCGGAAACACCATATATTTT
>-|TRBV2|TRBJ2-1|-
CASRQRWLGSYNEQFF
TGTGCCAGCAGACAGCGGTGGCTAGGCTCCTACAATGAGCAGTTCTTC
>once|TRBV11-2|TRBJ1-1|-
CASSKTGAFF
TGTGCCAGCAGCAAAACAGGAGCTTTCTTT
>-|TRBV7-3|TRBJ1-1|-
CASSYIQGTEAFF
TGTGCCAGCAGCTACATACAGGGAACTGAAGCTTTCTTT
>-|TRBV30|TRBJ1-3|TRBD1
CAWSRGYRGAGNTIYF
TGTGCCTGGAGTAGGGGTTACAGGGGCGCTGGAAACACCATATATTTT
>once|TRBV7-3|TRBJ2-3|TRBD2
CASSLTPREGATDTQYF
TGTGCCAGCAGCTTAACACCGCGGGAGGGCGCCACAGATACGCAGTATTTT
>-|TRBV2|TRBJ2-1|-
CASGRVSYNEQFF
TGTGCCAGCGGGCGGGTTTCCTACAATGAGCAGTTCTTC
>-|TRBV5-6|TRBJ2-5|-
CASSFGGRLQETQYF
TGTGCCAGCAGCTTTGGAGGGCGGCTCCAAGAGACCCAGTACTTC
>-|TRBV24-1|TRBJ2-1|-
CATSDLRDEQFF
TGTGCCACCAGTGATTTGAGAGATGAGCAGTTCTTC
>-|TRBV9|TRBJ2-2|TRBD1
CASSPGTGGGTGELFF
TGTGCCAGCAGCCCTGGGACAGGGGGCGGCACCGGGGAGCTGTTTTTT
>-|TRBV7-8|TRBJ1-5|-
CASSRGTGGNQPQHF
TGTGCCAGCAGCCGAGGGACTGGTGGGAATCAGCCCCAGCATTTT
>once|TRBV18|TRBJ2-7|-
CASSLTGYEQYF
TGTGCCAGCTCGCTTACAGGGTACGAGCAGTACTTC
>-|TRBV2|TRBJ1-1|TRBD1
CASRNRGLGTEAFF
TGTGCCAGCAGAAACAGGGGGCTGGGTACTGAAGCTTTCTTT
>-|TRBV5-3|TRBJ2-7|-
CARSRPSERTPTYEQYF
TGTGCCAGAAGCCGTCCGTCCGAAAGGACTCCTACCTACGAGCAGTACTTC
>-|TRBV10-3|TRBJ2-1|-
CAISVALELYNEQFF
TGTGCCATCAGTGTCGCGCTCGAACTCTACAATGAGCAGTTCTTC
>-|TRBV5-1|TRBJ2-1|TRBD2
CASSLGSGSTNEQFF
TGCGCCAGCAGCTTGGGGAGCGGGAGCACTAATGAGCAGTTCTTC
>-|TRBV2|TRBJ1-5|-
CASSEEQYSNQPQHF
TGTGCCAGCAGTGAAGAACAGTATAGCAATCAGCCCCAGCATTTT
>once|TRBV23-1|TRBJ2-1|-
CASSQGREKLASYNEQFF
TGCGCCAGCAGTCAGGGTCGGGAAAAACTAGCTTCCTACAATGAGCAGTTCTTC
>-|TRBV5-4|TRBJ2-5|TRBD2
CASSLFGLAGAQETQYF
TGTGCCAGCAGCTTGTTTGGGCTAGCGGGAGCCCAAGAGACCCAGTACTTC
>-|TRBV7-9|TRBJ1-2|-
CASSPWTDVNYGYTF
TGTGCCAGCAGCCCCTGGACAGACGTTAACTATGGCTACACCTTC
>-|TRBV18|TRBJ2-1|-
CASSPPRSRVPYNEQFF
TGTGCCAGCTCACCACCTCGGTCCCGGGTACCCTACAATGAGCAGTTCTTC
>-|TRBV10-2|TRBJ1-5|TRBD1
CASLAGTGNGQPQHF
TGCGCCAGCCTCGCCGGGACAGGGAACGGTCAGCCCCAGCATTTT
>-|TRBV28|TRBJ2-1|-
CASSTGTSNYNEQFF
TGTGCCAGCAGTACTGGGACTTCTAACTACAATGAGCAGTTCTTC
>-|TRBV30|TRBJ2-4|-
CAWGGGGGKNIQYF
TGTGCCTGGGGTGGGGGCGGAGGCAAAAACATTCAGTACTTC
>once|TRBV28|TRBJ2-7|TRBD1
CASSPLSGTGTYEQYF
TGTGCCAGCAGTCCGCTGTCCGGGACAGGGACGTACGAGCAGTACTTC
>-|TRBV5-4|TRBJ1-6|TRBD1
CASSLERQGVIPLHF
TGTGCCAGCAGCTTGGAAAGACAGGGGGTCATTCCCCTCCACTTT
>-|TRBV18|TRBJ1-6|TRBD1
CASSPRQGATDSPLHF
TGTGCCAGCTCACCACGGCAGGGGGCGACGGACTCACCCCTCCACTTT
>-|TRBV27|TRBJ1-5|-
CASGGANQPQHF
TGTGCCAGCGGGGGGGCGAATCAGCCCCAGCATTTT
>-|TRBV6-4|TRBJ2-3|TRBD2
CASSVTSGTDTQYF
TGTGCCAGCAGCGTGACTAGCGGGACAGATACGCAGTATTTT
>-|TRBV19|TRBJ2-2|-
CASTPYSGNTGELFF
TGTGCCAGTACCCCCTATAGCGGAAACACCGGGGAGCTGTTTTTT
>-|TRBV5-8|TRBJ2-2|TRBD1
CASSWGTGGTGELFF
TGTGCCAGCAGCTGGGGGACAGGGGGGACCGGGGAGCTGTTTTTT
>-|TRBV6-5|TRBJ2-5|TRBD1
CASSQDRTGTQYF
TGTGCCAGCAGTCAGGACAGGACAGGGACCCAGTACTTC
>-|TRBV27|TRBJ1-1|-
CASSFRGTEAFF
TGTGCCAGCAGTTTCAGGGGAACTGAAGCTTTCTTT
>-|TRBV19|TRBJ1-1|TRBD1
CASSDRQGRTEAFF
TGTGCCAGTAGTGACCGACAGGGACGCACTGAAGCTTTCTTT
>-|TRBV19|TRBJ1-1|-
CASSPTPGTEAFF
TGTGCCAGTAGCCCGACACCGGGGACTGAAGCTTTCTTT
>-|TRBV19|TRBJ2-1|TRBD2
CASSRSGNYNEQFF
TGTGCCAGTAGTAGAAGCGGGAATTACAATGAGCAGTTCTTC
>-|TRBV5-1|TRBJ2-7|TRBD2
CASSLGAGGPDEQYF
TGCGCCAGCAGCTTGGGGGCGGGAGGGCCGGACGAGCAGTACTTC
>-|TRBV4-2|TRBJ2-7|TRBD2
CASSQGLAGEAYEQYF
TGTGCCAGCAGCCAGGGACTAGCGGGAGAGGCCTACGAGCAGTACTTC
>-|TRBV10-1|TRBJ1-5|TRBD1
CASSADREVHSNQPQHF
TGCGCCAGCAGCGCCGACAGGGAAGTGCATAGCAATCAGCCCCAGCATTTT
>-|TRBV30|TRBJ1-2|-
CAWSKGNYGYTF
TGTGCCTGGAGTAAGGGGAACTATGGCTACACCTTC
>-|TRBV18|TRBJ2-5|-
CASSPPNADYGLVQETQYF
TGTGCCAGCTCACCACCCAATGCCGACTATGGATTGGTACAAGAGACCCAGTACTTC
>-|TRBV11-2|TRBJ1-6|-
CASSLRRQGSSPLHF
TGTGCCAGCAGTCTACGAAGGCAGGGTTCTTCACCCCTCCACTTT
>-|TRBV7-8|TRBJ1-1|TRBD1
CASSSDRANTEAFF
TGTGCCAGCAGCAGCGACAGGGCGAACACTGAAGCTTTCTTT